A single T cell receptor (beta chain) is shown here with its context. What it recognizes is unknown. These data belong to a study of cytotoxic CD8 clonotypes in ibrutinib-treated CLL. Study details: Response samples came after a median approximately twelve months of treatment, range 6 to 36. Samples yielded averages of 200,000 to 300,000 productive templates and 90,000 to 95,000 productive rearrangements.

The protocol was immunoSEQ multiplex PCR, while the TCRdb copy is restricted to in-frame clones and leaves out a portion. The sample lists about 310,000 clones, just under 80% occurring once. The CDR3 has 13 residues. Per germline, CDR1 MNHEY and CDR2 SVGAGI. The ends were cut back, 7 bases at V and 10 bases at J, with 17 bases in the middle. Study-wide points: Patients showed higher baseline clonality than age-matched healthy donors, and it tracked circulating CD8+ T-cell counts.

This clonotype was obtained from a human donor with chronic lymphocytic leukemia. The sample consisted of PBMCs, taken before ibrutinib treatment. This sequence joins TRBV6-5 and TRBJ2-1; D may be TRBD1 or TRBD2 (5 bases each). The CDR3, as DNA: TGTGCCAGCACCCCTCCCGGGGCATTGGAGCAGTTCTTC. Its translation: CASTPPGALEQFF.